Below, 29 T cell receptor beta chains from the same sample are listed, as sequenced in a study of blood T cell repertoires in COVID-19 (TCRdb year 2020). Library prep was done by the immunoSEQ multiplex PCR assay. What TCRdb holds here is the immuneACCESS table cut down to in-frame rearrangements. Part of the clones is not present; checked against another copy, under half of the missing clones reflect an unresolved V gene, and the others are unexplained. The sample has around 50,000 clones on record, about four fifths of them singletons. The biggest ten clones account for about 7% of the sample. Source material: peripheral blood. The receptor set was obtained from a man between 40 and 49 years old with acute or convalescent COVID-19.

The chain recombines TRBV15 with TRBJ1-1, with unresolved D. The CDR3 has 14 amino acids. Germline loops: CDR1 LNHNV, CDR2 YYDKDF (reference sequence). Trimming took 0 bases from V and 10 from J, leaving 15 bases between them. CDR3 coding DNA: TGTGCCACCAGCAGAGATAGGGAGCGTGGGGTAGCTTTCTTT. It specifies CATSRDRERGVAFF.

V usage is TRBV18 and J usage is TRBJ1-2; 9 nucleotides match TRBD1. Trimming removed 3 bases from V and 2 bases from J; junction bases left unmatched: 7. This CDR3 comprises 16 residues. Germline-derived CDR1 and CDR2 are KGHSH and LQKENI. The DNA of the CDR3 is TGTGCCAGCTCACCCGGGACAGGGCTTCGAAACTATGGCTACACCTTC. Encoded protein: CASSPGTGLRNYGYTF.

The V call is TRBV6-2 or TRBV6-3, the J call TRBJ2-7; 8 bases are a match to TRBD2. V dropped 2 bases and J dropped 3; count of bases not matched to a gene: 3. Germline CDR1 is MNHEY and CDR2 is SVGEGT. This CDR3 is 14 amino acids long. The CDR3 sequence: CASSYRLAGYEQYF. In DNA form, the CDR3 reads TGTGCCAGCAGTTACCGGCTAGCGGGCTACGAGCAGTACTTC.

The chain carries TRBV6-5 and TRBJ1-2, with D perhaps matching TRBD1 (5 bases). The germline CDR1 and CDR2 sequences are MNHEY and SVGAGI. The V gene lost 5 bases and the J gene lost 4 bases, with 14 bases spanning the gap. The CDR3 is 14 residues long. The chain's CDR3 is CASSNQGQGYGYTF. The CDR3 DNA sequence: TGTGCCAGCAGTAACCAGGGTCAGGGCTATGGCTACACCTTC.

This sequence joins TRBV30 and TRBJ2-5; possibly TRBD2 for D (7 bases). Germline V gene data show CDR1 as GTSNPN and CDR2 as SVGIG (reference sequence). The CDR3 has 15 residues. The V end was cut by 0 bases, the J end by 3 bases, with 14 bases between. CDR3 residues: CAWSVGGVGKETQYF. The DNA for the CDR3 is TGTGCCTGGAGTGTAGGGGGGGTCGGTAAAGAGACCCAGTACTTC.

This chain uses TRBV15 with TRBJ1-1, with 9 bases fitting TRBD1. V lost 5 bases to trimming and J lost 1 base; unmatched junction nucleotides: 8. Germline loops: CDR1 LNHNV, CDR2 YYDKDF (reference sequence). CDR3 size: 16 residues. The CDR3 is CATSPIMGQGNTEAFF. The CDR3 coding sequence is TGTGCCACCAGCCCCATTATGGGACAGGGGAACACTGAAGCTTTCTTT.

The rearrangement joins TRBV6-5 to TRBJ1-6; D is possibly TRBD1 (6 bases). Trimming removed 5 bases from V and 14 bases from J, with 19 bases in between. Per the germline V gene, CDR1 is MNHEY and CDR2 is SVGAGI. The CDR3 has 14 residues. The CDR3 nucleotides are TGTGCCAGCAGTCTTGACAGGCCCCCTTTGACCCTCCACTTT. This gives the protein CASSLDRPPLTLHF.

This clone has just one count. The J gene is TRBJ2-2, the V gene TRBV27, with no clear D. This CDR3 comprises 13 residues. The germline V gene encodes CDR1 MNHEY and CDR2 SMNVEV (reference sequence). Trimming cost V 3 bases and J 3 bases, with 5 bases left between them. The chain's CDR3 is CASSFIDTGELFF. The CDR3 DNA follows: TGTGCCAGCAGTTTTATCGACACCGGGGAGCTGTTTTTT.

The sample holds a few counts of this clone. The rearrangement uses TRBV7-2 and TRBJ2-3, with no clear D. V was clipped by 1 base and J by 0 bases, with 8 bases between them. Germline V gene lookup returns CDR1 SGHTA and CDR2 FQGNSA. This CDR3 has 15 residues. The CDR3 DNA sequence: TGTGCCAGCAGCTTAGAATTTTCTAGCACAGATACGCAGTATTTT. Protein sequence: CASSLEFSSTDTQYF.

CDR3 in amino acids: CASSQLGTAFTDTQYF. CDR3 DNA sequence: TGTGCCAGTAGCCAGCTTGGGACTGCCTTCACAGATACGCAGTATTTT. The chain employs TRBV19 and TRBJ2-3, with D perhaps TRBD2 (6 bases). Germline assignment: CDR1 LNHDA and CDR2 SQIVND (reference sequence). V lost 6 bases to trimming and J lost 2 bases, with 18 bases between them. The CDR3 is 16 residues long.

CDR3 amino acids: CASSSTGTVNTGELFF. The CDR3, as DNA: TGCGCCAGCAGCTCCACCGGGACAGTGAACACCGGGGAGCTGTTTTTT. The chain recombines TRBV5-1 with TRBJ2-2; 7 bases line up with TRBD1. Germline V gene lookup returns CDR1 SGHRS and CDR2 YFSETQ. Germline trimming cut 3 bases from V and 1 base from J; bases unmatched to any gene: 6. The CDR3 has 16 amino acids.

The chain links TRBV3-1 (or the pseudogene TRBV3-2) to TRBJ1-3; D is undetermined. The CDR3 extends over 13 amino acids. The V end was cut by 2 bases, the J end by 4 bases, with 6 bases between. The germline V gene has CDR1 LGHDT and CDR2 YNNKEL (reference sequence). The CDR3 DNA reads TGTGCCAGCAGCCAAAGTGCGGGAAACACCATATATTTT. Its protein is CASSQSAGNTIYF.

The J gene is TRBJ1-2, the V gene TRBV6-1, with unresolved D. Germline CDR1 and CDR2: MNHNS and SASEGT. This CDR3 is 14 amino acids long. The V end lost 0 bases, the J end lost 4 bases, and 9 bases lay between the germline ends. For the CDR3, the DNA is TGTGCCAGCAGTGAAGCCCAGAGGAGCTATGGCTACACCTTC. Amino acid sequence: CASSEAQRSYGYTF.

CDR3 amino acids: CASGSRLNTEAFF. The CDR3 coding sequence is TGTGCTAGTGGATCCAGGCTTAACACTGAAGCTTTCTTT. V and J are TRBV12-5 and TRBJ1-1; D is ambiguous. Looked up from germline, CDR1 is LGHNT and CDR2 is FRNRAP. The CDR3 consists of 13 residues. V was trimmed by 6 bases and J by 2 bases, leaving 10 bases between them.

The V gene is TRBV18, the J gene TRBJ1-1; D may be TRBD1 (5 bases). V was clipped by 4 bases and J by 4 bases, with 25 bases between them. Germline CDR1 and CDR2: KGHSH and LQKENI. CDR3 length equals 18 residues. CDR3 nucleotide sequence: TGTGCCAGCTCACTTTATTCGAGCCAGGGCGGCAGGAGCACTGAAGCTTTCTTT. Protein: CASSLYSSQGGRSTEAFF.

The chain combines TRBV20-1 with TRBJ1-1, with D possibly TRBD1 on 6 matching bases. CDR1 DFQATT and CDR2 SNEGSKA come from the germline V gene (reference sequence). V shed 5 bases and J shed 8 bases, with 9 bases lying between them. This CDR3 region has 10 residues. The CDR3, as DNA: TGCAGTGCTCAACAGGGAGAAGCTTTCTTT. Amino acid sequence: CSAQQGEAFF.

This sequence joins TRBV19 and TRBJ1-1; TRBD1 matches 8 bases. V lost 4 bases, J lost 5 bases, and 9 bases stayed unmatched. The germline CDR1 and CDR2 sequences are LNHDA and SQIVND (reference sequence). This CDR3 comprises 15 residues. The CDR3 nucleotides read TGTGCCAGTAGTAGAACAGGGGGTAGAAGTACTGAAGCTTTCTTT. Its translation: CASSRTGGRSTEAFF.

The rearrangement uses TRBV5-1 and TRBJ2-1, with 10 nucleotides matching TRBD1. J was trimmed by 8 bases and V by 4 bases; bases with no gene match: 12. Looked up from germline, CDR1 is SGHRS and CDR2 is YFSETQ. This CDR3 spans 16 amino acids. The CDR3 DNA sequence: TGCGCCAGCAGCCCCGGGGACAGGGGTACGGACTATGAGCAGTTCTTC. Its protein is CASSPGDRGTDYEQFF.

This chain links TRBV5-1 with TRBJ1-1; D possibly corresponds to TRBD1 (5 bases). The length of the CDR3 is 11 residues. Deletions cut 6 bases from V and 5 bases from J, with 8 bases between. CDR1 is SGHRS, CDR2 YFSETQ, per germline. The CDR3 region is CASTGGTEAFF. The CDR3 region has the DNA TGCGCCAGCACGGGGGGGACTGAAGCTTTCTTT.

This clone was seen a handful of times. V gene TRBV29-1 combines with J gene TRBJ2-2; tentative D call: TRBD2 (5 bases). Trimming pared 7 bases from V and 1 base from J, leaving 10 bases between. Looked up from germline, CDR1 is SQVTM and CDR2 is ANQGSEA. The CDR3 is 13 amino acids. Here the CDR3 reads CSGVEGNTGELFF. The CDR3 bases are TGCAGCGGAGTAGAGGGGAACACCGGGGAGCTGTTTTTT.

The rearrangement links TRBV12-3 or TRBV12-4 to TRBJ1-3; D is unresolved. Trimming cost V 4 bases and J 15 bases, with 13 bases left between them. The CDR3 covers 11 residues. DNA for the CDR3: TGTGCCAGCAGTTCGCGACAAAACCCATATTTT. Amino acids: CASSSRQNPYF.

The CDR3 here is CATSEPGQGLSEQYF. The CDR3 nucleotides read TGTGCCACCAGTGAGCCGGGACAGGGGCTCTCCGAGCAGTACTTC. V gene TRBV24-1 combines with J gene TRBJ2-7, with 10 bases matching TRBD1. The CDR3 contains 15 residues. Looked up from germline, CDR1 is KGHDR and CDR2 is SFDVKD. Unmatched junction bases numbered 8, after V lost 4 bases and J lost 6 bases.

The CDR3 nucleotides are TGCAGTGCTAGTCCCGGCGTCCGGAGAGAGAACCTTAACACTGAAGCTTTCTTT. Protein: CSASPGVRRENLNTEAFF. The V call is TRBV20-1, the J call TRBJ1-1, with D unclear. The length of the CDR3 is 18 residues. Trimming removed 3 bases from V and 2 bases from J, with 25 bases in between. Germline V gives CDR1 DFQATT, CDR2 SNEGSKA (reference sequence).

J is TRBJ1-2 and V is TRBV2, with TRBD1 matching 7 bases. Germline CDR1 and CDR2: SNHLY and FYNNEI. CDR3 length: 12 residues. The V and J ends lost 4 bases and 8 bases, in that order; junction bases with no gene match: 4. CDR3: CASSVGGSGYTF. The CDR3 region has the DNA TGTGCCAGCAGTGTAGGGGGCTCCGGCTACACCTTC.

Only a few counts were recorded for this clone. The gene calls are TRBV12-3 or TRBV12-4 and TRBJ2-7; D is ambiguous. This CDR3 contains 13 residues. The V and J ends lost 6 bases and 5 bases respectively, with 14 bases between them. The CDR3 here is CASSLRGLDEQYF. The CDR3 DNA sequence: TGTGCCAGCAGCCTCCGTGGGCTCGACGAGCAGTACTTC.

The V and J genes are TRBV29-1 and TRBJ2-2; 7 bases fit TRBD2. The CDR3 runs to 15 residues. V dropped 5 bases and J dropped 1; count of bases not matched to a gene: 7. In germline, CDR1 is SQVTM, CDR2 ANQGSEA. The CDR3 DNA is TGCAGCGTTCCCTCTAGCGGAGGGAACACCGGGGAGCTGTTTTTT. This sequence encodes CSVPSSGGNTGELFF.

This chain uses TRBV6-5 with TRBJ1-2; D possibly corresponds to TRBD1 (6 bases). The CDR3 totals 14 residues. Germline loops: CDR1 MNHEY, CDR2 SVGAGI. V shed 4 bases and J shed 8 bases, with 17 bases lying between them. CDR3 sequence (DNA): TGTGCCAGCAGTTTTTCAGGGGTTCGAGGGGGCTACACCTTC. This encodes CASSFSGVRGGYTF.

The rearrangement links TRBV5-1 to TRBJ2-7; 10 bases agree with TRBD1. The CDR3 has 15 amino acids. With V trimmed by 4 bases and J by 7 bases, 11 bases remained unmatched. Germline values: CDR1 SGHRS, CDR2 YFSETQ. In DNA form, the CDR3 reads TGCGCCAGCAGCGGCTCCCGACAGGGGGCGAGAGAGCAGTACTTC. It yields the protein CASSGSRQGAREQYF.

The table lists this clone with a few counts. The chain carries TRBV24-1 and TRBJ1-2, with D possibly TRBD1 on 6 matching bases. This CDR3 comprises 13 residues. Trimming left V 9 bases short and J 5 bases short, with 15 bases between. Germline loops: CDR1 KGHDR, CDR2 SFDVKD. This CDR3 reads CATGSGTNYGYTF. CDR3 sequence (DNA): TGTGCCACCGGGTCCGGGACAAATTATGGCTACACCTTC.